The 30 T cell receptor beta chains in this list originate from one sample, sequenced in a study of radiotherapy plus CTLA-4 blockade in lung cancer. TCRdb's copy holds only in-frame clones and misses some; the assay was immunoSEQ multiplex PCR. The sample contains roughly 60,000 clones, around 77% of which appear only once. This sample comprised peripheral blood, obtained from a patient treated with radiotherapy plus ipilimumab. These receptors all come from a human donor with non-small cell lung cancer who had a complete response to radiotherapy plus ipilimumab.

The V and J genes are TRBV5-6 and TRBJ2-1, with D possibly TRBD2 on 6 matching bases. This CDR3 region has 14 residues. CDR1 is SGHDT and CDR2 is YYEEEE in the germline V gene. The V gene lost 4 bases and the J gene lost 9 bases, with 17 bases spanning the gap. For the CDR3, the DNA is TGTGCCAGCAGCCAGCCGTATAGCGGAGGTGAGCAGTTCTTC. Translated, it gives CASSQPYSGGEQFF.

The genes are TRBV7-2 and TRBJ2-7, with D tentatively TRBD1 (6 bases). The CDR3 spans 15 residues. V was trimmed by 4 bases and J by 3 bases, leaving 16 bases between them. Per germline, CDR1 SGHTA and CDR2 FQGNSA. DNA for the CDR3: TGTGCCAGCAGCTATGACAGGATTGCTTACTACGAGCAGTACTTC. Protein sequence: CASSYDRIAYYEQYF.

The chain combines TRBV5-4 with TRBJ2-1, with TRBD2 identical over 10 bases. Unmatched junction bases numbered 9, after V lost 0 bases and J lost 0 bases. Germline loops: CDR1 SGHNT, CDR2 YYREEE (reference sequence). The CDR3 runs to 19 residues. CDR3 region: CASSLATSGTIFSYNEQFF. CDR3 nucleotides: TGTGCCAGCAGCTTGGCAACTAGCGGGACAATATTCTCCTACAATGAGCAGTTCTTC.

The chain uses TRBV16 and TRBJ2-3; D not certain. CDR3 length: 12 residues. Germline V gene data show CDR1 as KGHSY and CDR2 as FQNENV. Between the trimmed V and J ends, which lost 9 bases and 0 bases, there was a span of 7 bases. The CDR3 is CASSPSTDTQYF. The CDR3 DNA reads TGTGCCAGTAGTCCTAGCACAGATACGCAGTATTTT.

The V gene is TRBV11-2, the J gene TRBJ2-1; 8 bases fit TRBD2. The CDR3 is 16 residues long. Trimming took 7 bases from V and 7 from J; bases not matched to a gene: 15. Per the germline V gene, CDR1 is SGHAT and CDR2 is FQNNGV. The CDR3 spells CASKLRSGRAKNEQFF. The CDR3 coding sequence is TGTGCCAGCAAGCTTAGGTCCGGGAGGGCCAAGAATGAGCAGTTCTTC.

In this sample, this clone turned up a few times. This chain uses TRBV28 with TRBJ1-4, with a possible D match to TRBD1 (5 bases). Trimming cost V 3 bases and J 7 bases, with 12 bases left between them. CDR3 length equals 14 residues. Germline V lookup: CDR1 MDHEN, CDR2 SYDVKM. Here the CDR3 reads CASSFDRRGEKLFF. For the CDR3, the DNA is TGTGCCAGCAGTTTCGACAGAAGGGGTGAAAAACTGTTTTTT.

This clone was seen a single time. The chain has TRBV5-1 and TRBJ2-7, with TRBD2 matching 8 bases. Germline V gene sequence: CDR1 SGHRS, CDR2 YFSETQ. The V segment lost 0 bases and the J segment 2 bases; nucleotides outside the gene matches: 7. The length of the CDR3 is 16 residues. The CDR3 loop is CASSLAGGTGAYEQYF. The CDR3 DNA reads as TGCGCCAGCAGCTTGGCGGGAGGGACGGGGGCCTACGAGCAGTACTTC.

V usage is TRBV10-3 and J usage is TRBJ2-3, with TRBD2 matching over 16 bases. The CDR3 spans 19 residues. With V trimmed by 6 bases and J by 6 bases, 15 bases remained unmatched. Germline values: CDR1 ENHRY, CDR2 SYGVKD. CDR3 in amino acids: CAISAGTSGGVGTGDTQYF. In DNA, the CDR3 is TGTGCCATCAGCGCCGGGACTAGCGGGGGGGTGGGCACGGGGGATACGCAGTATTTT.

V usage is TRBV7-9 and J usage is TRBJ2-3; 11 nucleotides agree with TRBD2. Germline V gene data show CDR1 as SEHNR and CDR2 as FQNEAQ (reference sequence). CDR3 length: 18 residues. Trimming removed 2 bases from V and 4 bases from J; junction bases left unmatched: 11. CDR3 residues: CASSLRWLTSGKADTQYF. DNA for the CDR3: TGTGCCAGCAGCTTAAGGTGGCTGACTAGCGGGAAGGCAGATACGCAGTATTTT.

V usage is TRBV9 and J usage is TRBJ2-1, with D perhaps matching TRBD2 (5 bases). CDR1 is SGDLS, CDR2 YYNGEE, per germline. The CDR3 runs to 16 residues. V was cut by 0 bases and J by 2 bases, with 12 bases left in between. CDR3 DNA sequence: TGTGCCAGCAGCGTAGTATCTAGCCTTGCCTACAATGAGCAGTTCTTC. This codes for CASSVVSSLAYNEQFF.

This chain links TRBV9 with TRBJ1-3, with unresolved D. In germline, CDR1 is SGDLS, CDR2 YYNGEE. The CDR3 is made up of 14 amino acids. Trimming cost V 0 bases and J 4 bases, with 8 bases left between them. CDR3 bases: TGTGCCAGCAGCGTAGTTTCCGGGGGAAACACCATATATTTT. The encoded protein is CASSVVSGGNTIYF.

CDR3 DNA: TGTGCCAGCAGTCGCCAGCAGGGTATACAGCCCCAGCATTTT. Translation: CASSRQQGIQPQHF. V and J are TRBV6-5 and TRBJ1-5; a weak D match, TRBD1 (5 bases). Trimming removed 5 bases at V and 7 bases at J, with 15 bases between. CDR3 length equals 14 residues. Germline V gene data show CDR1 as MNHEY and CDR2 as SVGAGI.

This clone was found a few times. The chain combines TRBV27 with TRBJ2-1, with TRBD2 identical over 7 bases. The CDR3 is 15 residues long. After removal of 5 bases from V and 5 bases from J, the junction contained 9 bases not matched to a gene. The germline CDR1 and CDR2 sequences are MNHEY and SMNVEV (reference sequence). The CDR3 reads CASSQDGTINNEQFF. The CDR3 bases are TGTGCCAGCAGTCAAGACGGGACTATTAACAATGAGCAGTTCTTC.

The V gene is TRBV6-1, the J gene TRBJ2-3, with 8 nucleotides matching TRBD1. The germline V gene has CDR1 MNHNS and CDR2 SASEGT. After removal of 5 bases from V and 3 bases from J, the junction contained 7 bases not matched to a gene. This CDR3 comprises 15 residues. Written as DNA, the CDR3 is TGTGCCAGCAGTTCCAAGACAGGGGTTACAGATACGCAGTATTTT. Translating gives CASSSKTGVTDTQYF.

The chain recombines TRBV5-4 with TRBJ1-2; 9 bases map to TRBD1. Germline CDR1 reads SGHNT; CDR2 reads YYREEE (reference sequence). J gave up 8 bases and V 4 bases, and 9 bases lay outside the gene matches. This CDR3 has 14 amino acids. The CDR3 DNA follows: TGTGCCAGCAGCGGGACAGGGCAGAATTGGGGCTACACCTTC. This codes for CASSGTGQNWGYTF.

This clone has just a few counts. The CDR3 here is CASSFEGVGPQHF. In nucleotides, the CDR3 is TGTGCCAGCAGTTTTGAGGGAGTGGGGCCCCAGCATTTT. The V gene is TRBV28, the J gene TRBJ1-5; D remains ambiguous. V lost 3 bases and J lost 9, with 12 bases in between. Looked up from germline, CDR1 is MDHEN and CDR2 is SYDVKM. The CDR3 is made up of 13 amino acids.

This clone appeared once. This chain links TRBV7-8 with TRBJ1-2, with D possibly matching TRBD1 (6 bases). The V end lost 2 bases, the J end lost 10 bases, and 20 bases lay between the germline ends. The CDR3 consists of 15 residues. CDR1 and CDR2 from the germline V gene are SGHVS and FQNEAQ. The CDR3 sequence is CASSLLHIRGGDYTF. The CDR3 DNA follows: TGTGCCAGCAGCTTACTTCACATACGCGGGGGCGACTACACCTTC.

The genes are TRBV28 and TRBJ1-2; D unresolved. The CDR3 extends over 14 amino acids. Trimming removed 2 bases from V and 4 bases from J, with 11 bases in between. Germline V gene data show CDR1 as MDHEN and CDR2 as SYDVKM. Here the CDR3 DNA reads TGTGCCAGCAGTTTAAAATACGGGATCTATGGCTACACCTTC. Its protein is CASSLKYGIYGYTF.

The chain joins TRBV19 to TRBJ1-1; D gene unclear. Germline assignment: CDR1 LNHDA and CDR2 SQIVND (reference sequence). V lost 5 bases, J lost 3 bases, and 10 bases lay in between. This CDR3 has 13 residues. The DNA for the CDR3 is TGTGCCAGTAGTTTGGAGGGCCACACTGAAGCTTTCTTT. The encoded protein is CASSLEGHTEAFF.

The V gene is TRBV7-2, the J gene TRBJ2-2; TRBD2 matches 9 bases. The CDR3 is made up of 18 amino acids. J gave up 4 bases and V 4 bases, and 13 bases lay outside the gene matches. CDR1 and CDR2 from the germline V gene are SGHTA and FQGNSA. The CDR3 DNA is TGTGCCAGCAGCTCCGACGACGGACTAGCGACCACCACCGGGGAGCTGTTTTTT. Translating gives CASSSDDGLATTTGELFF.

The chain recombines TRBV19 with TRBJ2-7, with 12 positions matching TRBD2. Germline values: CDR1 LNHDA, CDR2 SQIVND (reference sequence). The CDR3 loop spans 16 amino acids. J was trimmed by 6 bases and V by 3 bases; bases with no gene match: 9. CDR3 amino acids: CASSIRSLAGGSEQYF. In DNA, the CDR3 is TGTGCCAGTAGTATTCGGTCGCTAGCGGGAGGGAGCGAGCAGTACTTC. The variable domain in full, completed from reference TRBV19 and TRBJ2-7, reads DGGITQSPKYLFRKEGQNVTLSCEQNLNHDAMYWYRQDPGQGLRLIYYSQIVNDFQKGDIAEGYSVSREKKESFPLTVTSAQKNPTAFYLCASSIRSLAGGSEQYFGPGTRLTVT.

The rearrangement uses TRBV6-5 and TRBJ2-5; 7 nucleotides line up with TRBD1. The germline gives CDR1 MNHEY, CDR2 SVGAGI. The CDR3 covers 15 residues. After removal of 2 bases from V and 5 bases from J, the junction contained 8 bases not matched to a gene. CDR3 region: CASSYRQGWMETQYF. For the CDR3, the DNA is TGTGCCAGCAGTTACCGACAGGGATGGATGGAGACCCAGTACTTC.

The V and J genes are TRBV7-2 and TRBJ1-6; 7 bases map to TRBD1. Germline-derived CDR1 and CDR2 are SGHTA and FQGNSA. The trim removed 10 bases at V and 10 bases at J, leaving 16 bases unmatched. This CDR3 region has 15 residues. CDR3 sequence: CATRARDSELSPLHF. CDR3 in DNA: TGTGCCACCCGCGCCCGGGACAGCGAATTGTCACCCCTCCACTTT.

The chain joins TRBV28 to TRBJ1-5; 9 bases agree with TRBD1. The junction had 8 bases not matched to a gene; V was cut back by 5 bases and J by 6 bases. The CDR3 has 15 amino acids. The germline CDR1 and CDR2 sequences are MDHEN and SYDVKM. Written as DNA, the CDR3 is TGTGCCAGCAGTCCGGGACAGGGTCGGATTCAGCCCCAGCATTTT. It translates to CASSPGQGRIQPQHF.

This sequence joins TRBV7-2 and TRBJ2-3; D not resolved. V was clipped by 1 base and J by 2 bases, with 4 bases between them. The CDR3 runs to 13 residues. Germline V CDR1 and CDR2: SGHTA, FQGNSA. Here the CDR3 reads CASSLGVTDTQYF. The DNA of the CDR3 is TGTGCCAGCAGCTTAGGAGTCACAGATACGCAGTATTTT.

This clone has a handful of counts. The rearrangement links TRBV6-6 to TRBJ2-6; a weak D match, TRBD1 (5 bases). Germline V gives CDR1 MNHNY, CDR2 SVGAGI (reference sequence). V was pared by 5 bases and J by 3 bases, with 11 bases between. The CDR3 runs to 15 residues. The CDR3, as DNA: TGTGCCAGCAGTAGTAAAGGGGTTGGGGCCAACGTCCTGACTTTC. Translating it yields CASSSKGVGANVLTF.

The sample holds one count of this clone. The V gene is TRBV6-1, the J gene TRBJ1-2, with 7 bases lining up with TRBD1. The V and J ends lost 6 bases and 7 bases, in that order; junction bases with no gene match: 8. The CDR3 has 13 residues. Germline-derived CDR1 and CDR2 are MNHNS and SASEGT. The CDR3, as DNA: TGTGCCAGCAGCCTGACAGGGCTCACTGGCTACACCTTC. This encodes CASSLTGLTGYTF.

The gene calls are TRBV2 and TRBJ2-1, with 7 bases that match TRBD2. J lost 0 bases, V lost 6 bases, and 14 bases had no gene match. The length of the CDR3 is 18 residues. The V gene's germline CDR1 is SNHLY and CDR2 FYNNEI. CDR3 bases: TGTGCCAGCAGAGACGCTTGGGAGCGGGAAAACTCCTACAATGAGCAGTTCTTC. As protein: CASRDAWERENSYNEQFF.

The chain uses TRBV2 and TRBJ1-5; 9 nucleotides align to TRBD1. The ends lost 5 bases at V and 7 bases at J; junction bases unmatched: 3. This CDR3 comprises 13 residues. The germline CDR1 and CDR2 sequences are SNHLY and FYNNEI. This CDR3 reads CASSTGGRQPQHF. DNA of the CDR3: TGTGCCAGCAGTACAGGGGGCAGGCAGCCCCAGCATTTT. The full variable domain, with the rest looked up from reference TRBV2 and TRBJ1-5, is EPEVTQTPSHQVTQMGQEVILRCVPISNHLYFYWYRQILGQKVEFLVSFYNNEISEKSEIFDDQFSVERPDGSNFTLKIRSTKLEDSAMYFCASSTGGRQPQHFGDGTRLSIL.

About this clone: Other DNA sequences of this sample code for an identical CDR3. The CDR3 loop reads CASSVDRVGYGYTF. CDR3 coding DNA: TGTGCCAGCAGCGTAGACCGGGTTGGCTATGGCTACACCTTC. The rearrangement links TRBV9 to TRBJ1-2; D not resolved. Trimming pared 0 bases from V and 4 bases from J, leaving 10 bases between. CDR1 and CDR2 (germline): SGDLS, YYNGEE. The CDR3 runs 14 residues.